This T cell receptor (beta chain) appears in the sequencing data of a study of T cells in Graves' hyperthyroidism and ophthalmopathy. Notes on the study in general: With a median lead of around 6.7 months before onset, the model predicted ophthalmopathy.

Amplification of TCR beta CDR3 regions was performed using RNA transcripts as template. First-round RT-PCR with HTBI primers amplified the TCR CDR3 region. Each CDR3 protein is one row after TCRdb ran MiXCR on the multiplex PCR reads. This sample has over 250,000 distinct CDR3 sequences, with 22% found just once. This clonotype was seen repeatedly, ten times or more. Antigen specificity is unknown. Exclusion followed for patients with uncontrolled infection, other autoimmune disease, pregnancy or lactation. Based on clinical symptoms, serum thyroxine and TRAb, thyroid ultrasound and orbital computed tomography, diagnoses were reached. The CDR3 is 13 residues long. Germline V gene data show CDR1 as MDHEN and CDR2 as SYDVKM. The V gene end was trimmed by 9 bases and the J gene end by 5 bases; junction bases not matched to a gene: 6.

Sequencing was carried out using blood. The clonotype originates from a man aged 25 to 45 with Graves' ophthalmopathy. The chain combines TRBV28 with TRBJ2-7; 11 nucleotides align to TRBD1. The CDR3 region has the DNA TGTGCCAGTACAAGGACAGGGGGCAACGAGCAGTACTTC. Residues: CASTRTGGNEQYF.